These 19 T cell receptor beta chains were all obtained from the same sample, sequenced in a study of blood T cell repertoires in COVID-19. TCRdb's table, derived via immunoSEQ multiplex PCR, lists solely in-frame clones and lacks some. The sample lists around 170,000 clones, roughly 88% seen once, with roughly 8.9% in the top ten. Sequencing input: PBMCs or T cells enriched from blood (not recorded which). These receptors were obtained from a woman younger than 30 who had recovered from COVID-19.

This chain joins TRBV3-1 (or the pseudogene TRBV3-2) and TRBJ2-4; tentatively, D is TRBD1 (7 bases). This CDR3 is 20 amino acids long. Germline values: CDR1 LGHDT, CDR2 YNNKEL (reference sequence). V dropped 3 bases and J dropped 0 bases, with 24 bases sitting between them. The CDR3 is CASSQTRDRHRVIAKNIQYF. CDR3 coding DNA: TGTGCCAGCAGCCAGACGCGGGACAGACATCGCGTTATAGCCAAAAACATTCAGTACTTC.

The V and J genes are TRBV19 and TRBJ2-3, with D perhaps TRBD2 (6 bases). Germline V gene lookup returns CDR1 LNHDA and CDR2 SQIVND (reference sequence). The length of the CDR3 is 14 residues. V lost 3 bases and J 1 base, leaving 8 bases between the germline ends. CDR3: CASSIGGGTDTQYF. CDR3 DNA: TGTGCCAGTAGTATTGGCGGGGGCACAGATACGCAGTATTTT.

This chain joins TRBV9 and TRBJ1-5, with a weak D call TRBD1 (6 bases). The V gene's germline CDR1 is SGDLS and CDR2 YYNGEE. This CDR3 region has 15 residues. Trimming shortened V by 3 bases and J by 6 bases, and 16 bases separated the two germline ends. CDR3 nucleotide sequence: TGTGCCAGCAGCGCCGCCGGGGGGGCTGGTCAGCCCCAGCATTTT. The encoded protein is CASSAAGGAGQPQHF.

The chain has TRBV27 and TRBJ1-2, with D tentatively TRBD1 (5 bases). CDR1 is MNHEY and CDR2 is SMNVEV in the germline V gene (reference sequence). Trimming removed 6 bases at V and 6 bases at J, with 17 bases between. The CDR3 is 14 amino acids. CDR3: CASRFGGSLDGYTF. The CDR3 coding sequence is TGTGCCAGCAGGTTCGGGGGGAGTTTGGATGGCTACACCTTC.

V usage is TRBV7-6 and J usage is TRBJ1-3; the D is unclear. The CDR3 runs to 16 residues. Germline CDR1 and CDR2: SGHVS and FNYEAQ. Between the trimmed V and J ends, which lost 5 bases and 0 bases, there was a span of 14 bases. The CDR3 sequence: CASSPRRKASGNTIYF. Written as DNA, the CDR3 is TGTGCCAGCAGCCCGCGAAGAAAAGCCTCTGGAAACACCATATATTTT.

The rearrangement joins TRBV2 to TRBJ1-5; 7 bases are a match to TRBD1. J was trimmed by 0 bases and V by 5 bases; bases with no gene match: 13. The CDR3 spans 18 residues. The germline V gene has CDR1 SNHLY and CDR2 FYNNEI. The CDR3 region is CASSQTGTETYSNQPQHF. The CDR3 region has the DNA TGTGCCAGCAGTCAGACCGGGACAGAAACATATAGCAATCAGCCCCAGCATTTT.

This sequence joins TRBV7-2 and TRBJ1-2, with D possibly TRBD1 on 5 matching bases. CDR1 is SGHTA, CDR2 FQGNSA, per germline. The CDR3 spans 15 residues. V shed 4 bases and J shed 4 bases, with 16 bases lying between them. CDR3 sequence reads: CASSWASGQSYGYTF. The CDR3 DNA reads as TGTGCCAGCAGCTGGGCCTCAGGGCAGAGCTATGGCTACACCTTC.

This clone was detected only once. The chain couples TRBV3-1 (or the pseudogene TRBV3-2) to TRBJ2-1; TRBD1 matches at 7 bases. The CDR3 is 16 residues long. The V gene end was trimmed by 0 bases and the J gene end by 5 bases; junction bases not matched to a gene: 7. In germline, CDR1 is LGHDT, CDR2 YNNKEL (reference sequence). CDR3 in amino acids: CASSQEYWTGNNEQFF. The CDR3 bases are TGTGCCAGCAGCCAAGAGTATTGGACAGGCAACAATGAGCAGTTCTTC.

The rearrangement links TRBV2 to TRBJ1-5, with a tentative D call TRBD1 (6 bases). The CDR3 runs 12 residues. V lost 8 bases and J 3 bases, leaving 8 bases between the germline ends. Germline CDR1 is SNHLY and CDR2 is FYNNEI. This CDR3 reads CASGTFNQPQHF. Here the CDR3 DNA reads TGTGCCAGCGGGACATTCAATCAGCCCCAGCATTTT.

The chain combines TRBV7-2 with TRBJ2-1; tentative D call: TRBD2 (5 bases). From germline, CDR1 is SGHTA and CDR2 FQGNSA. The CDR3 covers 13 residues. V was shortened by 5 bases and J by 6 bases, with 11 bases between the two germline ends. In nucleotides, the CDR3 is TGTGCCAGCAGCCGCGGACTGACCAATGAGCAGTTCTTC. It translates to CASSRGLTNEQFF.

This clone was detected only a few times. The V and J genes are TRBV15 and TRBJ1-2; 7 nucleotides match TRBD1. This CDR3 has 14 residues. The V gene's germline CDR1 is LNHNV and CDR2 YYDKDF (reference sequence). Losses at the gene ends were 3 bases for V and 4 bases for J; bases not matched to a gene: 5. The CDR3 DNA sequence: TGTGCCACCAGCAGCAGGGGGGCCGGCTATGGCTACACCTTC. This sequence encodes CATSSRGAGYGYTF.

V gene TRBV28 combines with J gene TRBJ1-5; 7 nucleotides line up with TRBD1. Trimming took 6 bases from V and 7 from J; bases not matched to a gene: 6. The CDR3 length is 13 residues. Per germline, CDR1 MDHEN and CDR2 SYDVKM. The CDR3 DNA reads as TGTGCCAGCAGCTCGACAGGGAACCAGCCCCAGCATTTT. Its translation is CASSSTGNQPQHF.

This clone showed up just once. The V call is TRBV6-5, the J call TRBJ2-7; D is uncertain. The CDR3 totals 15 residues. Germline assignment: CDR1 MNHEY and CDR2 SVGAGI. V lost 3 bases, J lost 4 bases, and 16 bases lay in between. The CDR3 sequence: CASSYPPRSIYEQYF. The CDR3 bases are TGTGCCAGCAGTTATCCCCCGCGGTCAATTTACGAGCAGTACTTC.

The rearrangement joins TRBV19 to TRBJ1-2, with D hard to call. Trimming shortened V by 4 bases and J by 2 bases, and 17 bases separated the two germline ends. Germline CDR1 reads LNHDA; CDR2 reads SQIVND (reference sequence). The CDR3 is 16 residues long. CDR3 DNA sequence: TGTGCCAGTAGTACCCCTTTAGAGGGTAGGAACTATGGCTACACCTTC. It yields the protein CASSTPLEGRNYGYTF. Together with reference TRBV19 and TRBJ1-2, the CDR3 gives the full variable domain: DGGITQSPKYLFRKEGQNVTLSCEQNLNHDAMYWYRQDPGQGLRLIYYSQIVNDFQKGDIAEGYSVSREKKESFPLTVTSAQKNPTAFYLCASSTPLEGRNYGYTFGSGTRLTVV.

The chain has TRBV7-9 and TRBJ1-1; 7 bases align to TRBD1. Germline V gene data show CDR1 as SEHNR and CDR2 as FQNEAQ (reference sequence). Trimming removed 2 bases from V and 6 bases from J; junction bases left unmatched: 3. CDR3 length: 13 amino acids. The CDR3 reads CASSLPGGSEAFF. Here the CDR3 DNA reads TGTGCCAGCAGCTTACCAGGGGGATCTGAAGCTTTCTTT.

The rearrangement joins TRBV29-1 to TRBJ2-2; 10 nucleotides align to TRBD1. The J segment lost 4 bases and the V segment lost 7 bases, leaving 12 bases of the junction unmatched. The CDR3 is made up of 16 amino acids. Germline V gene sequence: CDR1 SQVTM, CDR2 ANQGSEA. DNA of the CDR3: TGCAGCGGCTTCCGGGACAGGGGCTCGGGCACCGGGGAGCTGTTTTTT. Its translation is CSGFRDRGSGTGELFF.

The V and J genes are TRBV29-1 and TRBJ1-2, with 7 bases fitting TRBD1. V shed 3 bases and J 7 bases; nucleotides not matched to a gene: 5. Germline CDR1 SQVTM, CDR2 ANQGSEA. The CDR3 has 12 amino acids. CDR3 sequence: CSVDRGLGGYTF. CDR3 nucleotides: TGCAGCGTTGATAGGGGGCTGGGTGGCTACACCTTC.

The chain joins TRBV2 to TRBJ1-1; a possible D gene is TRBD1 (5 bases). There are 15 residues in the CDR3. V was shortened by 4 bases and J by 0 bases, with 12 bases between the two germline ends. Per the germline V gene, CDR1 is SNHLY and CDR2 is FYNNEI. In DNA, the CDR3 is TGTGCCAGCAGTGTACCAGGGCTTATGAACACTGAAGCTTTCTTT. The encoded protein is CASSVPGLMNTEAFF. Full variable domain (remainder filled in from reference TRBV2 and TRBJ1-1): EPEVTQTPSHQVTQMGQEVILRCVPISNHLYFYWYRQILGQKVEFLVSFYNNEISEKSEIFDDQFSVERPDGSNFTLKIRSTKLEDSAMYFCASSVPGLMNTEAFFGQGTRLTVV.

The rearrangement uses TRBV28 and TRBJ1-4; the D gene is possibly TRBD1 (5 bases). This CDR3 comprises 15 residues. The germline gives CDR1 MDHEN, CDR2 SYDVKM. V was trimmed by 6 bases and J by 7 bases, leaving 18 bases between them. The CDR3 nucleotides are TGTGCCAGCAGGGGGGGTGATGCTGGGGGTGAAAAACTGTTTTTT. Residues: CASRGGDAGGEKLFF.